This T cell receptor beta chain was sequenced during a study of breast tumors, draining lymph nodes, adjacent tissues. Overall study findings and caveats: Data fit most tumor T cells coming from lymph node, expanding in tumor. Data only fit, rather than demonstrated, lymph node origin of most tumor T cells.

One entry per CDR3 protein, called by TCRdb with MiXCR from the multiplex PCR reads. The table includes 14,000 to 15,000 distinct CDR3 sequences, over 45% detected once. About this clonotype itself: Its matching antigen is unknown.

Sequences were obtained from tumor-adjacent breast tissue. The source is a female donor with breast cancer. Some clones in this sample may be carry-over from other donors' samples.

Here the CDR3 DNA reads TGTGCCAGCAGCCCTTCGGCCGGGGGGGAGACCCAGTACTTC. Translated: CASSPSAGGETQYF. The chain links TRBV6-6 to TRBJ2-1; 7 bases fit TRBD2. The J call may be wrong; the DNA end is better matched by TRBJ2-5. The germline CDR1 and CDR2 sequences are MNHNY and SVGAGI (reference sequence). The CDR3 contains 14 residues.